The rows below give T cell receptor beta chains drawn from one sample of a study of T cells in Graves' hyperthyroidism and ophthalmopathy. TCRdb processed the multiplex PCR reads anew with MiXCR; each CDR3 protein has one entry. The sample consists of about 640,000 distinct CDR3 sequences, around 21% of them appearing once. Specimen: blood. All receptors come from a man aged 25 to 40 with Graves' ophthalmopathy. Both conserved end residues are part of each CDR3. A D gene is named only where the DNA matches it firmly. Clone size appears in some rows only: once, few, many, or a class for an expanded clone.

j_gene,d_gene,abundance,len,v_gene,CDR3nt,CDR3aa
TRBJ2-2,.,few,14,TRBV6-5,TGTGCCAGCAGTTACGGTGGGGGAACCGGGGAGCTGTTTTTT,CASSYGGGTGELFF
TRBJ2-5,.,few,13,TRBV20-1,TGCAGTGCTGATACAGGGTTGGGAGAGACCCAGTACTTC,CSADTGLGETQYF
TRBJ1-1,.,few,13,TRBV19,TGTGCCAGTACCTGGGACATCAAGGCTGAAGCTTTCTTT,CASTWDIKAEAFF
TRBJ1-2,.,.,15,TRBV11-2,TGTGCCAGCAGCTTAGCCGCCGGGCCCCTATCGGTCTACACCTTC,CASSLAAGPLSVYTF
TRBJ1-5,.,many,14,TRBV28,TGTGCCTGCCTCGGGTCTTATAGCAATCAGCCCCAGCATTTT,CACLGSYSNQPQHF
TRBJ2-3,.,few,13,TRBV2,TGTGCCAGCAAAACAGGAAGCACAGATACGCAGTATTTT,CASKTGSTDTQYF
TRBJ1-5,TRBD1,few,12,TRBV28,TGTGCCAGCAGTGAGGGGGCACAGCCCCAGCATTTT,CASSEGAQPQHF
TRBJ2-1,TRBD2,.,14,TRBV12-3/TRBV12-4,TGTGCCAGCAGTGGAGGACTAGCGAGTAATGAGCAGTTCTTC,CASSGGLASNEQFF
TRBJ2-7,.,many,15,TRBV28,TGTGCCAGCAGCCCATCATTGGGTTACTCCTACGAGCAGTACTTC,CASSPSLGYSYEQYF
TRBJ2-7,.,many,14,TRBV13,TGTGCCAGCAGCTTAGGGGACACCCATGGAGAGCAGTACTTC,CASSLGDTHGEQYF
TRBJ2-1,.,.,16,TRBV5-6,TGTGCCAGCAGCTTTCCAACCTCCCTGTCCTACAATGAGCAGTTCTTC,CASSFPTSLSYNEQFF
TRBJ2-7,TRBD1,many,12,TRBV6-1,TGTGCCAGCAGGACAGGGTCCTACGAGCAGTACTTC,CASRTGSYEQYF
TRBJ2-2,.,once,16,TRBV10-3,TGTGCCATCAGGGGAAATGACGGCGCGAACACCGGGGAGCTGTTTTTT,CAIRGNDGANTGELFF
TRBJ2-7,.,few,15,TRBV6-1,TGTGCCAGCAGTGATCCGAGGGAAGGTTCCTACGAGCAGTACTTC,CASSDPREGSYEQYF
TRBJ2-3,TRBD2,.,16,TRBV7-2,TGTGCCAGCACTATAGGGACTAGCGGGAGAACAGATACGCAGTATTTT,CASTIGTSGRTDTQYF
TRBJ2-3,TRBD2,.,17,TRBV28,TGTGCCAGCAGTAAACTAGCGGGAGGTGCTAGCACAGATACGCAGTATTTT,CASSKLAGGASTDTQYF
TRBJ2-1,TRBD2,many,16,TRBV5-1,TGCGCCAGCAGCTTAGCCCCAGCGGGAGGTTTTAATGAGCAGTTCTTC,CASSLAPAGGFNEQFF
TRBJ2-1,.,.,16,TRBV10-3,TGTGCCATCAGTGAGTCTCTAGAGATCTCCTACAATGAGCAGTTCTTC,CAISESLEISYNEQFF
TRBJ2-7,TRBD1,.,15,TRBV5-6,TGTGCCAGCAGCGGGTCCGGGACAGGGGATTACGAGCAGTACTTC,CASSGSGTGDYEQYF
TRBJ1-4,.,few,13,TRBV18,TGTGCCAGCTCACGAAGCAGGGACGAAAAACTGTTTTTT,CASSRSRDEKLFF
TRBJ2-1,TRBD2,few,16,TRBV4-3,TGCGCCAGCAGCCAAGATCCGGGGGGGTCCTACAATGAGCAGTTCTTC,CASSQDPGGSYNEQFF
TRBJ2-4,.,many,15,TRBV11-2,TGTGCCAGCAGCTTAGATGGGGGGGGGCAAAACATTCAGTACTTC,CASSLDGGGQNIQYF
TRBJ1-2,.,.,14,TRBV20-1,TGCAGTGCTGGGAACTCGGGGGGTGGCTATGGCTACACCTTC,CSAGNSGGGYGYTF
TRBJ2-7,TRBD2,many,19,TRBV2,TGTGCCAGCACCCGATCTTCCCCTCTTCGGACTAGAAGACTCTACGAGCAGTACTTC,CASTRSSPLRTRRLYEQYF
TRBJ2-2,.,few,15,TRBV14,TGTGCCAGCAGCCAAGATGGCTCGGACACCGGGGAGCTGTTTTTT,CASSQDGSDTGELFF
TRBJ2-7,TRBD2,many,13,TRBV2,TGTGCCAGCAAGGCTAGCGGGAGTTACGAGCAGTACTTC,CASKASGSYEQYF
TRBJ2-1,TRBD2,.,16,TRBV7-2,TGTGCCAGCAGCTGGGGGACTAGCGGGACCCTTGAAGAGCAGTTCTTC,CASSWGTSGTLEEQFF
TRBJ2-5,TRBD1,.,15,TRBV19,TGTGCCAGTAGTACCCAACAGGGGTTGCGAGAGACCCAGTACTTC,CASSTQQGLRETQYF
TRBJ1-1,.,many,13,TRBV6-1,TGTGCCAGCAGAGCGGCACAGAACACTGAAGCTTTCTTT,CASRAAQNTEAFF
TRBJ1-2,TRBD1,many,14,TRBV4-1,TGCGCCAGCAGCCCTATATCAGGGGGCGGAGGCTACACCTTC,CASSPISGGGGYTF
TRBJ1-5,TRBD1,.,16,TRBV7-9,TGTGCCAGCAGCTTATCCGGACAGGGAGAGGATCAGCCCCAGCATTTT,CASSLSGQGEDQPQHF
TRBJ1-4,TRBD1,many,15,TRBV7-8,TGTGCCAGCAGCTTAGGACAGGGGCTTGGAGAAAAACTGTTTTTT,CASSLGQGLGEKLFF
TRBJ2-1,TRBD1,many,15,TRBV2,TGTGCCAGCAGTCGACAGGGGGGCTCCTACAATGAGCAGTTCTTC,CASSRQGGSYNEQFF
TRBJ1-1,.,few,15,TRBV5-1,TGCGCCAGCAGCTTGGCCCCCAAGGGGAGTACTGAAGCTTTCTTT,CASSLAPKGSTEAFF
TRBJ2-3,TRBD2,many,18,TRBV28,TGTGCCAGCAGTTCGCGGACTAGCGGGAGACCCCTCACAGATACGCAGTATTTT,CASSSRTSGRPLTDTQYF
TRBJ2-1,TRBD2,few,16,TRBV27,TGTGCCAGCAGCCTGACTAGCGGGGACCGCTGGAATGAGCAGTTCTTC,CASSLTSGDRWNEQFF
TRBJ2-3,.,many,16,TRBV11-2,TGTGCCAGCAGCTTAGGATCCCAGGGGTGGGAAGATACGCAGTATTTT,CASSLGSQGWEDTQYF
TRBJ1-2,.,many,14,TRBV30,TGTGCCTGGAATTCTGCAGAATCTAACTATGGCTACACCTTC,CAWNSAESNYGYTF
TRBJ2-7,TRBD2,.,16,TRBV7-9,TGTGCCAGCAGCCCTTACGAGGCAGGGACTAACTACGAGCAGTACTTC,CASSPYEAGTNYEQYF
TRBJ2-3,TRBD2,.,18,TRBV7-9,TGTGCCAGCAGCTTTCCTGCCAAACTAGCGGGACCCCCAAATACGCAGTATTTT,CASSFPAKLAGPPNTQYF
TRBJ2-1,TRBD1,.,17,TRBV27,TGTGCCAGCAGTGGACAGGGGACACTCTCCTCCTACAATGAGCAGTTCTTC,CASSGQGTLSSYNEQFF
TRBJ1-5,TRBD1,.,17,TRBV4-1,TGCGCCAGCAGCCAGCTACAGGGGGCGCCTGGCAATCAGCCCCAGCATTTT,CASSQLQGAPGNQPQHF